This section outlines one TCR beta chain sequence together with its context. The clone's antigen remains unknown. Nothing much larger sits one base from this clone, and base qualities are not available. Other nucleotide sequences from this sample produce the same CDR3. One collaborating source in Seattle enrolled patients during active infection and followed them longitudinally through the course of disease. Whole blood was collected in K2EDTA tubes by collaborating institutions according to the institutions' own protocols. For TCRbeta analysis, collaborators shipped samples in one of three forms: frozen whole blood, isolated PBMCs, or DNA extracted from either of those sample types. This sample was included in a study of blood T cell repertoires in COVID-19 (TCRdb year 2020). The study in broad terms: Samples covering the acute and convalescent phases of COVID-19 were provided by collaborators in the United States, Italy and Spain. Where HLA class I and class II types were available, the types were taken from metadata supplied by the sample provider, not from assay-based typing. The samples were drawn from the first 160 participants of the ongoing ImmuneRACE study and from 950 to 1,500 subjects provided by 6 global collaborators. A de-identified subject ID, COVID-19 status, age in years and sex were almost always included in the sample metadata. The dataset comprised deeply sampled blood TCRbeta repertoires from subjects exposed to, actively infected with, or recovered from COVID-19. The repertoires were released in a freely available public database intended as a resource for research on the immune response to SARS-CoV-2. The material from the prospective study consisted of cDNA or gDNA derived from T cells, B-cell-depleted T cells, or PBMCs.

The immunoSEQ Assay, a bias-controlled multiplex PCR, was used to amplify TCRbeta CDR3 regions from genomic DNA. The authors' analysis ran thus. Nucleated cell counts per sample were estimated from amplification of reference gene primers within the assay. To quantify the absolute abundance of each unique TCRbeta CDR3 rearrangement, sequence reads were collapsed and filtered. Productive Simpson clonality was computed per sample as the square root of Simpson's diversity index over productive rearrangements. This is the immuneACCESS table as TCRdb keeps it, with only in-frame sequences that have V and J called. A part of the clones is gone; compared with another copy, unresolved V genes explain less than half, and the rest is unexplained. V and J calls and clone size are given by that table; D and trimming were obtained from the DNA. This sample gives 150,000 to 200,000 clones in total; roughly four fifths of them show up just once. The ten largest clones capture about 8.3% of the sample.

What the study reported, not specific to this receptor: The quantity of clinical and demographic metadata differed by source and by participant and was supplied without curation.

The sample consisted of peripheral blood. This TCR came from a woman aged 70 to 79 with COVID-19, enrolled during active disease.

In nucleotides, the sequence is TGTGCCACCAGTGGCAGTAGCACAGATACGCAGTATTTT. The translation is CATSGSSTDTQYF. The chain is encoded by TRBV24-1 joined to TRBJ2-3, with the D gene too uncertain to name. The germline V gene sets CDR1 to KGHDR and CDR2 to SFDVKD. The junction carries 5 bases between V and J, which are trimmed by 5 bases and 0 bases respectively. Measured from the cysteine to the phenylalanine, the CDR3 is 13 residues long. Only the CDR3 DNA stays, 39 bases, in frame from base 1.